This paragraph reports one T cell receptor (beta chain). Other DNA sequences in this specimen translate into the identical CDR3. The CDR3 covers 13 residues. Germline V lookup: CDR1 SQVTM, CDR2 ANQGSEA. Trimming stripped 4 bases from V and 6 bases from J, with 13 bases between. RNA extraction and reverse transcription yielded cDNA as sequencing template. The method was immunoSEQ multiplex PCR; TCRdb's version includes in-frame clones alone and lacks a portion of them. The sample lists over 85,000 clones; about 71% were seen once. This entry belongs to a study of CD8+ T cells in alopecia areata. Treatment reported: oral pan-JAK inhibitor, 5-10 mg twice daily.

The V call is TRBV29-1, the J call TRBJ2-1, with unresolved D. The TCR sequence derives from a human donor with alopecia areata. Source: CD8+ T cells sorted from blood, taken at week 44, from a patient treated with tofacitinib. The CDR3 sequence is CSVGAGNLNEQFF. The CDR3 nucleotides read TGCAGCGTTGGGGCTGGGAACCTCAATGAGCAGTTCTTC.